This TCR beta chain was recovered during a study of blood T cell repertoires in COVID-19 (TCRdb year 2020). The study in broad terms: Samples from collaborators originated in the United States, Italy and Spain and spanned both the acute and convalescent phases of COVID-19. The prospective study material was composed of cDNA or gDNA derived from T cells, B-cell-depleted T cells, or PBMCs. Subjects who had been exposed to COVID-19, were actively infected with it, or had recovered from it provided the deeply sampled blood TCRbeta repertoires that made up the dataset. A de-identified subject ID, COVID-19 status, age in years and sex were almost always included in the sample metadata. Where HLA class I and class II types were available, the types were taken from metadata supplied by the sample provider, not from assay-based typing. The samples were drawn from two sources: the first 160 participants of the ongoing ImmuneRACE study, and over 950 subjects contributed by 6 global collaborators. A freely available public database, intended as a resource for researchers studying the immune response to SARS-CoV-2, is where the repertoires were released. On the study overall, not on this receptor specifically: The quantity of clinical and demographic metadata differed by source and by participant and was supplied without curation.

In the prospective study, participants were 18 to 89 years old, resided in fewer than 25 geographic areas of the United States, and were enrolled through a virtual design. In the prospective study, participants were assigned to cohorts based on the clinical history participants reported in a screening survey and a study questionnaire. In the prospective study, mobile phlebotomists collected whole blood, serum and a nasopharyngeal or oropharyngeal swab from each participant. Over an approximately 2-month period, participants in the prospective study had the option of providing additional blood draws and questionnaires. Blood samples from the prospective study were shipped frozen or at room temperature prior to DNA extraction. Details on this clone: Its antigen specificity is not known. No qualities accompany the bases; no much larger clone lies one base away.

TCRbeta CDR3 regions were amplified from genomic DNA using the immunoSEQ Assay, a bias-controlled multiplex PCR. In the paper's pipeline: Nucleated cell counts per sample were estimated from amplification of reference gene primers within the assay. To quantify the absolute abundance of each unique TCRbeta CDR3 rearrangement, sequence reads were collapsed and filtered. For each sample, productive Simpson clonality was calculated by taking the square root of Simpson's diversity index across productive rearrangements. TCRdb carries this immuneACCESS record with in-frame sequences only. Its versions omit some clonotypes, under half of them owing to an unresolved V gene in the studies checked, with the rest unexplained. That table is the source of V, J and clone size, and D and trimming were worked out from the DNA. This sample holds about 210,000 clones; about 84% were observed only once. 3.5% to 4.5% of the sample comes from the top ten.

This receptor was taken from a man between 25 and 39 years old with acute COVID-19. Sequencing was carried out using PBMCs or T cells enriched from blood (not recorded which).

The nucleotides read TGTGCCAGCAGCTCCCCGGGACAGGGGGCGCACAATGAGCAGTTCTTC. It is translated as CASSSPGQGAHNEQFF. The rearrangement joined TRBV5-4 to TRBJ2-1; 12 nucleotides in the junction match TRBD1. The CDR3 starts with the cysteine, ends with the phenylalanine, and has 16 residues. Only the CDR3 DNA is retained, 48 bases long and in frame from the first base. The germline V gene (reference sequence) specifies SGHNT as CDR1 and YYREEE as CDR2. Trimming leaves V shorter by 3 bases and J shorter by 5 bases, with the junction holding 6 bases beyond the gene matches.